The 31 T cell receptor beta chains given below trace back to one sample, sequenced in a study of CXCR3-negative and CXCR3-positive naive CD8 T cells (dated by TCRdb to between 2018 and 2020). The sequencing machine was a NextSeq 550. The Human TCR Profiling Kit (MiLaboratory) was used to make UMI-labeled 5' RACE TRB cDNA libraries. The reads, reprocessed by TCRdb, yield one row per CDR3 protein sequence and no DNA. The table for this sample shows over 45,000 distinct CDR3 sequences. The ten largest clonotypes hold 0.4% to 0.5% of the sample. The specimen was naive CXCR3- CD8+ T cells from blood. Interpreted using the paper, the cell subset or site label stands for: CD45RO-CCR7+CD27+CD95- naive CD8+ T cells lacking CXCR3 (TNR3-). Source of these receptors: a human donor in good health. Some clones in this sample may be carry-over from other donors' samples.

The chain recombines TRBV29-1 with TRBJ2-3; there is no DNA to check the TCRdb D call of TRBD1. The CDR3 length is 14 residues. The germline V gene has CDR1 SQVTM and CDR2 ANQGSEA. CDR3 in amino acids: CSAVGTGAADTQYF.

The V and J genes are TRBV7-9 and TRBJ1-1; TCRdb picks TRBD1, but there is no DNA to check that call. Germline CDR1 and CDR2: SEHNR and FQNEAQ (reference sequence). The CDR3 consists of 14 residues. The CDR3 region is CASSPLTGHTEAFF.

V is TRBV20-1 and J is TRBJ2-1; the TCRdb call, TRBD2, lacks DNA for checking. This CDR3 has 15 amino acids. CDR1 and CDR2 from the germline V gene are DFQATT and SNEGSKA (reference sequence). CDR3 loop: CSASHWRGGRYEQFF.

The chain uses TRBV6-2 or TRBV6-3 and TRBJ1-5. The germline V gene has CDR1 MNHEY and CDR2 SVGEGT. The CDR3 spans 18 residues. CDR3: CASSYSGRSPLGNQPQHF.

This rearrangement joins TRBV29-1 to TRBJ1-1. The CDR3 is 13 residues long. Looked up from germline, CDR1 is SQVTM and CDR2 is ANQGSEA. The CDR3 region is CSATEGSETEAFF.

V usage is TRBV19 and J usage is TRBJ2-5; there is no DNA to check the TCRdb D call of TRBD2. This CDR3 contains 16 residues. Germline assignment: CDR1 LNHDA and CDR2 SQIVND (reference sequence). CDR3 sequence reads: CATRTGTRGFGETQYF.

The chain is built from TRBV13 and TRBJ2-3; the TCRdb D gene call, TRBD1, has no DNA to confirm it. Germline CDR1 and CDR2: PRHDT and FYEKMQ (reference sequence). The CDR3 is 15 amino acids. The CDR3 here is CASSSGGVGTDTQYF.

This chain connects TRBV7-6 to TRBJ2-1; the TCRdb call, TRBD2, lacks DNA for checking. CDR1 and CDR2 (germline): SGHVS, FNYEAQ. This CDR3 comprises 17 residues. The CDR3 loop reads CASSLGSSGGLYNEQFF.

The chain recombines TRBV25-1 with TRBJ1-2; TCRdb lists TRBD1, though no DNA is available to test this call. There are 11 residues in the CDR3. Germline lookup yields CDR1 MGHDK and CDR2 SYGVNS. The CDR3: CASGGLYGYTF.

V and J are TRBV10-2 and TRBJ1-2. The CDR3 loop spans 11 amino acids. From germline, CDR1 is WSHSY and CDR2 SAAADI. The CDR3 spells CASSESYGYTF.

The genes are TRBV5-1 and TRBJ2-7; TCRdb outputs TRBD1, but without DNA this stays unchecked. In germline, CDR1 is SGHRS, CDR2 YFSETQ. The CDR3 covers 15 residues. The CDR3 reads CASSLAGGLFVEQYF.

The genes are TRBV12-3 or TRBV12-4 and TRBJ2-7; without DNA, the TCRdb call of TRBD2 cannot be checked. The CDR3 loop spans 13 amino acids. The CDR3 region is CASREGFTYEQYF.

This sequence joins TRBV7-2 and TRBJ2-7. CDR3 size: 13 residues. Germline V gives CDR1 SGHTA, CDR2 FQGNSA. The CDR3 spells CAISEVGAYEQYF.

This chain uses TRBV4-3 with TRBJ1-5. Germline CDR1 is LGHNA and CDR2 is YSLEER. The CDR3 length is 15 residues. The CDR3: CASSQDVGLGQPQHF.

J is TRBJ2-1 and V is TRBV12-3 or TRBV12-4; TCRdb reports TRBD1, a call that lacks DNA to check it against. The CDR3 totals 15 residues. The CDR3 here is CASSLGPGGGYEQFF.

The chain uses TRBV7-3 and TRBJ2-2; the D gene TCRdb calls, TRBD2, cannot be checked with no DNA. CDR3 length: 20 residues. Germline values: CDR1 SGHTA, CDR2 FQGTGA. CDR3 amino acids: CASSHTRTSGGTPNTGELFF.

The chain combines TRBV6-2 or TRBV6-3 with TRBJ2-7. CDR1 and CDR2 (germline): MNHEY, SVGEGT. The CDR3 consists of 14 residues. The CDR3 reads CASSYETSAYEQYF.

J is TRBJ2-2 and V is TRBV20-1; no DNA is available, so the TRBD1 call from TCRdb remains unchecked. This CDR3 is built from 14 residues. Looked up from germline, CDR1 is DFQATT and CDR2 is SNEGSKA (reference sequence). CDR3 loop: CSAESGHSTGELFF.

J is TRBJ2-1 and V is TRBV3-1; TCRdb calls TRBD1, which cannot be checked without DNA. The CDR3 is made up of 14 amino acids. In germline, CDR1 is LGHDT, CDR2 YNNKEL (reference sequence). The CDR3 loop reads CASSRLPGYNEQFF.

V and J are TRBV15 and TRBJ1-2; TCRdb lists TRBD1, though no DNA is available to test this call. CDR3 size: 13 residues. Germline CDR1 and CDR2: LNHNV and YYDKDF (reference sequence). The CDR3 sequence: CATSGDGDYGYTF.

The chain has TRBV6-5 and TRBJ2-7; TCRdb indicates TRBD1, and absent DNA this call remains unverified. Looked up from germline, CDR1 is MNHEY and CDR2 is SVGAGI. CDR3 length: 15 amino acids. The CDR3 spells CASSYSPPRVDEQYF.

The chain carries TRBV29-1 and TRBJ1-2; TCRdb calls TRBD1, which cannot be checked without DNA. Germline V gives CDR1 SQVTM, CDR2 ANQGSEA. The CDR3 runs to 13 residues. The chain's CDR3 is CSVELRGLGGYTF.

The chain is built from TRBV4-3 and TRBJ2-1; the TRBD1 assignment by TCRdb is unverifiable without DNA. The CDR3 runs 15 residues. Germline CDR1 is LGHNA and CDR2 is YSLEER. CDR3 in amino acids: CASSPNRGFYNEQFF.

The rearrangement joins TRBV6-2 or TRBV6-3 to TRBJ2-1; TCRdb lists TRBD2, though no DNA is available to test this call. The germline gives CDR1 MNHEY, CDR2 SVGEGT. The length of the CDR3 is 15 residues. The CDR3: CASSPPSGGYNEQFF.

This rearrangement joins TRBV29-1 to TRBJ1-1. The germline CDR1 and CDR2 sequences are SQVTM and ANQGSEA. This CDR3 spans 11 amino acids. CDR3 protein: CSVEGIGEAFF.

The rearrangement links TRBV6-5 to TRBJ1-2; TCRdb indicates TRBD1, and absent DNA this call remains unverified. Germline loops: CDR1 MNHEY, CDR2 SVGAGI. The CDR3 spans 15 residues. This chain's CDR3 is CASSYSGQGGYGYTF.

The V and J genes are TRBV7-8 and TRBJ1-5; no DNA is available, so the TRBD1 call from TCRdb remains unchecked. From germline, CDR1 is SGHVS and CDR2 FQNEAQ. The CDR3 totals 15 residues. The CDR3 loop is CASSFPDRDNQPQHF.

CDR3: CASSYRDRGENEQFF. This chain uses TRBV6-2 or TRBV6-3 with TRBJ2-1; checking the TCRdb D call of TRBD1 is not possible without DNA. CDR1 is MNHEY, CDR2 SVGEGT, per germline. This CDR3 is built from 15 residues.

The chain is built from TRBV10-3 and TRBJ2-3; TCRdb indicates TRBD2, and absent DNA this call remains unverified. CDR3 length equals 17 residues. CDR1 and CDR2 (germline): ENHRY, SYGVKD. The chain's CDR3 is CAISDKPGLAGADTQYF.

This chain joins TRBV29-1 and TRBJ1-2. From germline, CDR1 is SQVTM and CDR2 ANQGSEA. The CDR3 runs to 15 residues. CDR3 in amino acids: CSVETIEGRNYGYTF.

The V and J genes are TRBV7-2 and TRBJ2-3; TCRdb indicates TRBD1, and absent DNA this call remains unverified. This CDR3 is built from 15 residues. The germline V gene has CDR1 SGHTA and CDR2 FQGNSA. CDR3 sequence reads: CASSPSRGQGDTQYF.